This T cell receptor (beta chain) was sequenced in a study of blood T cell repertoires in COVID-19. Germline V gene sequence: CDR1 SGHVS, CDR2 FQNEAQ. Germline trimming cut 10 bases from V and 7 bases from J; bases unmatched to any gene: 7. The length of the CDR3 is 13 residues. Here immunoSEQ multiplex PCR was the method, and the copy in TCRdb shows in-frame clones only, minus some. The table lists approximately 210,000 clones, about 85% of them singletons. The receptor was isolated from a man aged 40-50 years with acute or convalescent COVID-19. The source material was peripheral blood. This sequence joins TRBV7-8 and TRBJ1-6, with TRBD1 identical over 7 bases. In DNA, the CDR3 is TGTGCCACCTCCGGGACAGTGAATTCACCCCTCCACTTT. Translating gives CATSGTVNSPLHF.